Below, one TCR beta chain is given with its context. There are many counts of this clonotype. Its antigen is still unknown. The sample holds no much larger clone one base away, and base qualities are not on file. A patient counted as having stable Graves' hyperthyroidism if no progression to ophthalmopathy occurred over 18 months of follow-up. The hyperthyroidism patients were between 18 and 65 years old and newly diagnosed, with a disease duration of less than 2 months. The study excluded patients with uncontrolled infections, other autoimmune diseases, pregnancy or lactation. Clinical symptoms, serum thyroxine and TRAb, thyroid ultrasound, and orbital computed tomography formed the basis for the diagnoses. Ficoll-Paque density gradient centrifugation was used to isolate PBMCs from under 11 ml of fresh peripheral blood. Total RNA was extracted with Trizol reagent, and quality was checked on an Agilent 2100 Bioanalyzer.

This sample is drawn from a study of T cells in Graves' hyperthyroidism and ophthalmopathy (dated by TCRdb to about 2019). About the study as a whole: Peripheral blood was collected at initial diagnosis, before any treatment. Thyroid tissue and blood T-cell repertoires from six Graves' hyperthyroidism patients were also compared in the study. An independent validation cohort of fewer than 20 hyperthyroidism patients and 17 patients who later progressed to ophthalmopathy tested prospective prediction of ophthalmopathy. After blood sampling, hyperthyroidism patients were treated with methimazole at a starting dose of 30 mg daily, and ophthalmopathy patients were treated with high-dose intravenous methylprednisolone. According to the paper, TCR Vbeta CDR3 sequencing was carried out on about 140 peripheral blood samples, which came from fewer than 50 ophthalmopathy, about 75 hyperthyroidism and some 17 progressor patients. To identify TCR V-J signatures that set the groups apart, the researchers used a discovery cohort of more than 95 patients, made up of about 44 with Graves' ophthalmopathy and about 59 with stable Graves' hyperthyroidism. For training and testing, the roughly 97 patients in the discovery cohort were randomly divided in a 7:3 ratio.

Findings and caveats that apply to the study as a whole: In validation, the model predicted progression to ophthalmopathy a median of about 6.5 months before onset, with around 70% sensitivity and about 72% specificity. Blood samples also contained most of the expanded thyroid clonotypes (frequency above 0.001), which suggests that blood repertoires may reflect thyroid immune responses. Sample size was not statistically predetermined, and investigators were not blinded to group allocation. A model built on a 13 V-J signature distinguished ophthalmopathy from stable hyperthyroidism, reaching roughly 88% sensitivity and around 81% specificity in cross-validation and 80%/75% in testing.

TCR beta CDR3 regions were amplified from RNA transcripts. For the first round of RT-PCR on the TCR CDR3, the HTBI primer set was used together with the Qiagen OneStep RT-PCR kit. A second multiplex PCR round built the libraries, followed by size selection and purification. Libraries were sequenced paired-end with 100 bp reads on an Illumina HiSeq2000. The authors' analysis ran thus. SOAPnuke was used to process the raw data, throwing out any read that contained adapters or uncalled bases, had a mean Phred below 15, or lacked an exact constant-primer or identifier match. High-quality paired reads were merged using COPE v1.2.5, and each unique nucleotide sequence was defined as a clonotype. MiTCR v1.1 was used to align clonotypes to the IMGT TRBV, TRBD and TRBJ reference segments. Only V-J combinations with frequency above 0.0001, covering 99.2% of repertoires, were analysed. The TCS score was defined as the ratio of F50 (clonal expansion) to E x V (chaos), calculated using BLOSUM62-based TCRdist between CDR3 peptides within each V-J. Welch's t-statistics and random forest reduced around 520 V-J features to about 12, which were used in a naive Bayes classifier (R e1071). TCRdb passed the public sequencing reads through fastp at Q25 and MiXCR, retaining productive beta sequences. Every entry covers one CDR3 protein and lists the most common genes and DNA from its rows. The V and J calls come from TCRdb's annotation, not from the publication. This sample comprises some 500,000 distinct CDR3 sequences, around 14% of them detected only once. The top ten clones comprise 17% of the sample.

The source of this sequence is a young woman with Graves' hyperthyroidism. Specimen: blood.

The CDR3: CASSLISRGGGTEAFF. The bases are TGTGCCAGCAGCTTAATAAGCAGGGGGGGCGGTACTGAAGCTTTCTTT. The rearrangement combines TRBV11-2 with TRBJ1-1; 7 junctional bases match TRBD1. The germline V gene supplies CDR1 SGHAT and CDR2 FQNNGV. The V end gives up 2 bases and the J end 5 bases, leaving 11 bases in the junction not matched to a gene. From the cysteine up to the phenylalanine, the CDR3 has a length of 16 residues. The retained sequence is limited to the CDR3, 48 bases, with the frame set at the first base.